The present TCR beta chain was sequenced within a study of shared clonotypes between healthy human individuals (dated by TCRdb to about 2020). About the study as a whole: Three men and a couple of women, aged 18 to 49 years, made up the cohort. To increase sequencing depth and limit assay-specific biases, different laboratories used diverse techniques to prepare libraries and sequence TCR repertoires. Blood TCR repertoires of about five healthy adults were deeply sequenced to estimate repertoire size and the extent of clonotype sharing between individuals. Leukapheresis yielded between about 0.9 and 9 billion PBMCs per donor. For each donor, three plates each were used for CD4 naive and CD4 memory, two plates were used for CD8 naive, and one plate was used for CD8 memory.

This clone has at least ten counts. It has no known antigen specificity. No base quality information exists; no much larger clone differs at one position. TCR CDR3 regions were amplified from genomic DNA by multiplex PCR using the deep immunoSEQ assay. Genomic DNA extracted from each cell subset was distributed evenly over all wells of several immunoSEQ 96-well plates, and each plate served as one replicate. For sorted subsets, roughly 200 ng of genomic DNA, equivalent to some 33,000 T cell genomes, went into each replicate PCR. Purified libraries were measured with a Qubit 3.0 fluorometer, size-checked on a Bioanalyzer 2100, and measured again with the KAPA Library Quantification kit. A separate single-read 150-cycle Illumina NextSeq 550 flow cell was used to sequence each immunoSEQ 96-well plate. For the original study's pipeline: The immunoSEQ output contained only junctional sequences without quality scores, so filtering could not match that applied to full-length reads. To assign V/J genes and CDR3, sequences were annotated against IMGT germline references using PyIR, a Python wrapper for IgBLAST v1.9. Any read was removed if the V/J assignment was weak (E-value above 1e-6), the CDR3 was missing, or the read contained stop codons, out-of-frame junctions, or ambiguous translated residues. V3J clonotypes were defined as sequences sharing an identical inferred V gene, J gene, and CDR3 amino acid sequence. Percentage overlap between repertoires was computed as shared unique clonotypes divided by the size of the smaller repertoire. Three approaches were used to assess repertoire richness: RTK rarefaction, the Chao1 estimator, and Recon v2.1 estimates of unobserved clonotypes. Generation probabilities for all TCRbeta clonotypes obtained by the gDNA method from a handful of donors were computed using OLGA. What TCRdb holds here is the immuneACCESS table cut down to in-frame rearrangements. Part of the clones is not present; checked against another copy, under half of the missing clones reflect an unresolved V gene, and the others are unexplained. The DNA gave D and trimming, while V, J and clone size come from that table. The sample includes roughly 300,000 clones, with about nine tenths observed a single time. 15% to 20% of the sample is in the top ten clones.

Via the germline V gene, CDR1 is SGHDN and CDR2 FVKESK. V loses 0 bases, J loses 0 bases, and the germline ends lie 13 bases apart. CDR3 length: 17 amino acids, cysteine to phenylalanine. Only the CDR3 DNA is retained, 51 bases long and in frame from the first base. The donors were healthy, HIV-negative adults who had no recently reported acute infections or vaccinations. All donors were Caucasian adults living in Nashville, Tennessee, USA. The CD8 memory samples were a combination of magnetically selected CD45RO+ cells and CCR7-negative CD45RA+ effector memory (TemRA) cells. Blood was obtained by leukapheresis, after which PBMCs were separated by Ficoll-Histopaque density gradient centrifugation and cryopreserved in liquid nitrogen vapor phase. Purity and quantity of every magnetically sorted T cell population were checked by analytical flow cytometry. Each sorted fraction had its genomic DNA isolated and then quantified by UV absorbance on a Nanodrop 2000c.

Results the study describes overall, beyond this receptor: Even with the large sequencing depth, rarefaction of the sorted-subset datasets indicated that sequencing was incomplete. Compared with non-shared clonotypes, the clonotypes found in all four sorted-subset donors had higher generation probabilities. Sampling was limited to blood, and TCR repertoires in tissue likely differ from TCR repertoires in blood. Because the study included only a small number of donors, the genetic and exposure-history diversity represented was limited. Pairwise subsampling led to the expectation that sequencing depth would affect the degree of clonotype sharing among donors. Sharing across several donors was observed for around 5% of naive CD4, 3.5% of naive CD8, 2% to 2.5% of memory CD4, and around 0.44% of memory CD8 clonotypes. Naive subsets generally had larger estimated clonotype richness than memory subsets did.

Material for sequencing was memory CD8+ T cells sorted from blood. The cell subset or site label of this sample denotes: CD45RO+ cells pooled with CCR7-negative TemRA cells. The rearranged chain carries TRBV14 and TRBJ2-3; the D gene is possibly TRBD2, with 6 bases matching. The source is a man between 18 and 35 years old in good health. The bases are TGTGCCAGCAGCCAAGAGGGACTTTTAACTAGCACAGATACGCAGTATTTT. Its protein product is CASSQEGLLTSTDTQYF.